Sequencing of this T cell receptor beta chain was carried out in a study of cytomegalovirus exposure and HLA in healthy donors. V dropped 5 bases and J dropped 5; count of bases not matched to a gene: 3. The CDR3 has 14 residues. Germline V gene sequence: CDR1 LNHDA, CDR2 SQIVND (reference sequence). The PCR contained 60 Vbeta and 13 Jbeta primers. The table came from immunoSEQ multiplex PCR; TCRdb's copy has only in-frame clones and leaves some out. This table holds some 80,000 clones. The receptor was isolated from a woman younger than 45 in good health and CMV-seronegative. The chain is built from TRBV19 and TRBJ2-2, with 9 positions matching TRBD2. What was sequenced was PBMCs. The CDR3: CASSLAGGTGELFF. CDR3 bases: TGTGCCAGTAGTCTCGCGGGGGGGACCGGGGAGCTGTTTTTT.